This TCR beta chain was documented in a study of T cell repertoires and Cas9 in healthy adults. Background on the study: SpCas9-reactive CD4 and CD8 T cells were characterized for potency, cytotoxicity and lineage.

A few counts support this clone. As yet, its antigen is unknown. CDR1 is SGHRS, CDR2 YFSETQ, per germline. V gave up 4 bases and J gave up 2 bases; unmatched junction bases: 7. This CDR3 region has 16 residues. General study results and limits: In vitro, SpCas9-reactive Tregs were reported to curb effector T cell proliferation and function.

Only in-frame clones appear in the TCRdb table, and some are missing; sequencing was by immunoSEQ multiplex PCR. The data show approximately 21,000 clones, around 90% seen once. V is TRBV5-1 and J is TRBJ2-2; TRBD1 matches at 8 bases. The sequence derives from a human donor in good health. The sequencing input was CD4+ effector T cells (CD127+, CD25-, CD137-, CD154-) from PBMCs; culture status not recorded. CDR3 nucleotides: TGCGCCAGCAGCCAAAAGGACAGGGACAACACCGGGGAGCTGTTTTTT. Translating gives CASSQKDRDNTGELFF.